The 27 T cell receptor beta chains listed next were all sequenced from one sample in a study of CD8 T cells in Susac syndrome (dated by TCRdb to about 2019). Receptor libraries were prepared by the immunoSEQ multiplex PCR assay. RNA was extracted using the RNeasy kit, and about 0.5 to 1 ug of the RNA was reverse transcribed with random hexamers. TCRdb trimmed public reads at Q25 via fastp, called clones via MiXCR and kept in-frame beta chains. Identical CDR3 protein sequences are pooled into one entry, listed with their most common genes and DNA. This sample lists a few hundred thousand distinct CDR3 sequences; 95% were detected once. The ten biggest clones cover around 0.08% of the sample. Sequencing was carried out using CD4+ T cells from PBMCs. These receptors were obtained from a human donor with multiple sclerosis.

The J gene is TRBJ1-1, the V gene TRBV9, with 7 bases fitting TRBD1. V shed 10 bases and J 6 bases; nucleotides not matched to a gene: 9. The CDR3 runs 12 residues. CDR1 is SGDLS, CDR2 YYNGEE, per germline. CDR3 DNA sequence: TGTGCCTCAGGCAGGGGGTACGCTGAAGCTTTCTTT. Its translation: CASGRGYAEAFF.

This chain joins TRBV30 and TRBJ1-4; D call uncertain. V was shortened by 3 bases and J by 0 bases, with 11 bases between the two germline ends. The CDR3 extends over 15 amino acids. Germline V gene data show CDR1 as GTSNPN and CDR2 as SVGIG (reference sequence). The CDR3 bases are TGTGCCTGGAGCGCTCCGGCAGCAACTAATGAAAAACTGTTTTTT. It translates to CAWSAPAATNEKLFF.

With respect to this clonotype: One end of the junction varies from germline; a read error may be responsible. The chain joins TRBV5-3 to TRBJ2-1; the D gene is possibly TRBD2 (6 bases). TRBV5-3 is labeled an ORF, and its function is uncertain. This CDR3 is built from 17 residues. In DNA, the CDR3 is TGTGCCAGCAGCTTGGAATCCTTAAATCCGGGGAGGAATGAGCAGTTCTTC. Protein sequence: CASSLESLNPGRNEQFF.

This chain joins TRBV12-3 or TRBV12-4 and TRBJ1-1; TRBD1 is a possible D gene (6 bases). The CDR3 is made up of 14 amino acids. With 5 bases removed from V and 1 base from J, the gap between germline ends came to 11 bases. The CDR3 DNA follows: TGTGCCAGCAGTCTAACAGGGAAGAACACTGAAGCTTTCTTT. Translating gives CASSLTGKNTEAFF.

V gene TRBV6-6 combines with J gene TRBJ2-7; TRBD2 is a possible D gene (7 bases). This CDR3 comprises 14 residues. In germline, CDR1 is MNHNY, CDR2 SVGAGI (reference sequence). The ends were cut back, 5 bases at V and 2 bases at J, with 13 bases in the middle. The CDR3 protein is CASSEGGPPYEQYV. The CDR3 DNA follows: TGTGCCAGCAGTGAGGGGGGGCCTCCCTACGAGCAGTACGTC.

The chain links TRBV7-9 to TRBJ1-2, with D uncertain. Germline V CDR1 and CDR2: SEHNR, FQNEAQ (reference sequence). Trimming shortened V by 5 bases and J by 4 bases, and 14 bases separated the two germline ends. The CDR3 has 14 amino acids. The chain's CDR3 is CASSHSDTTYGYTF. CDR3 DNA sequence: TGTGCCAGCAGCCACAGTGACACCACCTATGGCTACACCTTC.

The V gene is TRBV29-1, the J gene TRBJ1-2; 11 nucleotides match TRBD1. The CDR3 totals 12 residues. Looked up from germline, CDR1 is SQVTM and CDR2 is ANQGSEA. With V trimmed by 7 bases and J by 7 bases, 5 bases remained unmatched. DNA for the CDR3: TGCAGCGCCGGACAGGGGGCGGGTGGCTACACCTTC. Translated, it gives CSAGQGAGGYTF.

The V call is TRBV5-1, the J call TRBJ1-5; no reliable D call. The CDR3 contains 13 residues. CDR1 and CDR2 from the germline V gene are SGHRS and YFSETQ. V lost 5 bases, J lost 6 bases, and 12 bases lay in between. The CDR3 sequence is CASRGAEGQPQHF. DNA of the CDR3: TGCGCCAGCAGGGGTGCCGAGGGTCAGCCCCAGCATTTT. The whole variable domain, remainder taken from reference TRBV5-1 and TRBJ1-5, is KAGVTQTPRYLIKTRGQQVTLSCSPISGHRSVSWYQQTPGQGLQFLFEYFSETQRNKGNFPGRFSGRQFSNSRSEMNVSTLELGDSALYLCASRGAEGQPQHFGDGTRLSIL.

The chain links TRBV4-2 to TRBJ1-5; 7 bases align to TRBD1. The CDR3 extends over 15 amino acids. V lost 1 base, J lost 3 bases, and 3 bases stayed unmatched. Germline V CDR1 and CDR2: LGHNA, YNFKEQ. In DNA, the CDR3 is TGTGCCAGCAGCCAAGGACAGGGACACAATCAGCCCCAGCATTTT. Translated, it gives CASSQGQGHNQPQHF.

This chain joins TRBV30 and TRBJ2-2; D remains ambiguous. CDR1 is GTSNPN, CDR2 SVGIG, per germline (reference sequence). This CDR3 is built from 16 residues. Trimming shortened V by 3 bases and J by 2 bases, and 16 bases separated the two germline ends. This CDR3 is CAWSGPSGLNTGELFF. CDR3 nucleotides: TGTGCCTGGAGCGGACCTTCGGGCCTTAACACCGGGGAGCTGTTTTTT.

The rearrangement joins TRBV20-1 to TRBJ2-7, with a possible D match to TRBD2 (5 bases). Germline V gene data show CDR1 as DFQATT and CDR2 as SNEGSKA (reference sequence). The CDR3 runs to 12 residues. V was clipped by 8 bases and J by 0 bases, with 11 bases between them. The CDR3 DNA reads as TGCAGTATTGTCGGGGACTCCTACGAGCAGTACTTC. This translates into CSIVGDSYEQYF.

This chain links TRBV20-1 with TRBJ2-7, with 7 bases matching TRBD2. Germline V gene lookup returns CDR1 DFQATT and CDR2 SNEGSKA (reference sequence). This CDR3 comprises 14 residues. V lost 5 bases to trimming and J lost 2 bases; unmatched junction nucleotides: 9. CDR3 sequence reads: CSAGTNSVTYEQYF. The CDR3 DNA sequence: TGCAGTGCTGGGACTAATAGCGTAACCTACGAGCAGTACTTC.

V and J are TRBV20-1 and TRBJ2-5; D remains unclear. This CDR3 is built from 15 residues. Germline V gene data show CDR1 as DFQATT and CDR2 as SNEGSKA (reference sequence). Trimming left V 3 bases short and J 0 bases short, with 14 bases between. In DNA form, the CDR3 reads TGCAGTGCTAGTCCACCGTTGGCAGACCAAGAGACCCAGTACTTC. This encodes CSASPPLADQETQYF.

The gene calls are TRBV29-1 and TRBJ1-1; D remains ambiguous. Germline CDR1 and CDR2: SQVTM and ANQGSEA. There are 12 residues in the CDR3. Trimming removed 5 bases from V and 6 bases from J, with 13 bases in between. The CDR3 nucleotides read TGCAGCGTTCACACGTGGATCGCTGAAGCTTTCTTT. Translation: CSVHTWIAEAFF.

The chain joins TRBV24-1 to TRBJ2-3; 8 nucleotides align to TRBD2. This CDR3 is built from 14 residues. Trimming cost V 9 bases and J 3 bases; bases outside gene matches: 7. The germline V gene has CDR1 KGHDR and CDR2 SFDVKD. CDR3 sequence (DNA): TGTGCCACCCCCCGGGGGGGCCGGACAGATACGCAGTATTTT. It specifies CATPRGGRTDTQYF.

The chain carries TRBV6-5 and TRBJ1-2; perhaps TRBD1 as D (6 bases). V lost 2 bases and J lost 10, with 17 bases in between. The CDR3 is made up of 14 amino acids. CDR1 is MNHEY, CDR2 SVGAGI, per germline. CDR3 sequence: CASSYADSQFPYTF. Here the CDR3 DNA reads TGTGCCAGCAGTTACGCGGACAGTCAATTCCCCTACACCTTC.

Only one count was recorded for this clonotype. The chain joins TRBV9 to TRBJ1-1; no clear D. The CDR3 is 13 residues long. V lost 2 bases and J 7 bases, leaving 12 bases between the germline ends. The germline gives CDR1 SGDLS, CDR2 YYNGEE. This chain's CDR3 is CASSVGPEGEAFF. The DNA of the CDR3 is TGTGCCAGCAGCGTTGGCCCCGAGGGTGAAGCTTTCTTT. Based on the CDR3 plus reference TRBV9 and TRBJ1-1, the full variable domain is DSGVTQTPKHLITATGQRVTLRCSPRSGDLSVYWYQQSLDQGLQFLIQYYNGEERAKGNILERFSAQQFPDLHSELNLSSLELGDSALYFCASSVGPEGEAFFGQGTRLTVV.

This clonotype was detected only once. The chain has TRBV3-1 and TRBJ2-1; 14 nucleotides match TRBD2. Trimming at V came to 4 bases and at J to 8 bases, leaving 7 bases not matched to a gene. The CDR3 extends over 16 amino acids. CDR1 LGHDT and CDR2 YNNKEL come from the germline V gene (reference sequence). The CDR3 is CASSPTTSGGDHEQFF. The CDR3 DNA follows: TGTGCCAGCAGCCCCACGACTAGCGGGGGGGACCATGAGCAGTTCTTC.

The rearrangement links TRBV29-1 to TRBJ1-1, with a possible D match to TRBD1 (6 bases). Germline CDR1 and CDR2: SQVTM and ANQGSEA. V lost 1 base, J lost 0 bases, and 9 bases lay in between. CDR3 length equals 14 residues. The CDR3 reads CSVEGQGMNTEAFF. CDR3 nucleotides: TGCAGCGTTGAAGGTCAGGGGATGAACACTGAAGCTTTCTTT.

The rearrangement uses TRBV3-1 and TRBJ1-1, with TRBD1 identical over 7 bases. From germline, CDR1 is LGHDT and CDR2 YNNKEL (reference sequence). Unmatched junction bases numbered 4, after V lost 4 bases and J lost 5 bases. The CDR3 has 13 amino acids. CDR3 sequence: CASSRQGETEAFF. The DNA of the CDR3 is TGTGCCAGCAGCCGACAGGGTGAGACTGAAGCTTTCTTT.

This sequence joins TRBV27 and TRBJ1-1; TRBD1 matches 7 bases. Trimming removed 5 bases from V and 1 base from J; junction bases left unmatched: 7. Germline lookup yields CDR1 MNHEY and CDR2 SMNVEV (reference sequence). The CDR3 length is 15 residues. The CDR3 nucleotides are TGTGCCAGCAGTCCAACAGGGGTGGGGAACACTGAAGCTTTCTTT. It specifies CASSPTGVGNTEAFF.

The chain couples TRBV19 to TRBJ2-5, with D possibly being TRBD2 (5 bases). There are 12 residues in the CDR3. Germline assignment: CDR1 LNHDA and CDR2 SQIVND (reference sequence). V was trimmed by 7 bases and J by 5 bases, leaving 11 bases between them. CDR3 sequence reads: CASTSPGETQYF. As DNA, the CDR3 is TGTGCCAGTACCTCCCCGGGGGAGACCCAGTACTTC. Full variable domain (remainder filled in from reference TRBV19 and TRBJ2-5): DGGITQSPKYLFRKEGQNVTLSCEQNLNHDAMYWYRQDPGQGLRLIYYSQIVNDFQKGDIAEGYSVSREKKESFPLTVTSAQKNPTAFYLCASTSPGETQYFGPGTRLLVL.

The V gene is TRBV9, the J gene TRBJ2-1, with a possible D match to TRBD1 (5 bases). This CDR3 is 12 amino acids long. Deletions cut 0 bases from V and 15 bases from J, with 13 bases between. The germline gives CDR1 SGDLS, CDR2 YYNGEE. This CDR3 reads CASSVVWSQGFF. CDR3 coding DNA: TGTGCCAGCAGCGTAGTTTGGTCTCAGGGGTTCTTC. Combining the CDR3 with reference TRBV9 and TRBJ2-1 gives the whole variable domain DSGVTQTPKHLITATGQRVTLRCSPRSGDLSVYWYQQSLDQGLQFLIQYYNGEERAKGNILERFSAQQFPDLHSELNLSSLELGDSALYFCASSVVWSQGFFGPGTRLTVL.

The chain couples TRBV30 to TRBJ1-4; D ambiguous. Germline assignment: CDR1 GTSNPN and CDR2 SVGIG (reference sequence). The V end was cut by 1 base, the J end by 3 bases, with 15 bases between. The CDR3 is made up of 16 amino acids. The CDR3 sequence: CAWSERDRAANEKLFF. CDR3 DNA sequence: TGTGCCTGGAGTGAGCGGGATCGTGCGGCTAATGAAAAACTGTTTTTT.

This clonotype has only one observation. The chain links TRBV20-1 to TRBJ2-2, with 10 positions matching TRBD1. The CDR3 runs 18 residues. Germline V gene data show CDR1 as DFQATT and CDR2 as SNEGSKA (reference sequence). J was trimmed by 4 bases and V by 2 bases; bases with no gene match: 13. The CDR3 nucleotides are TGCAGTGCTAGATCCGGGACAGGGGATTTGGTCTCCACCGGGGAGCTGTTTTTT. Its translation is CSARSGTGDLVSTGELFF.

The CDR3 coding sequence is TGTGCCAGCTCACCACCCGACAGCTATCCCGGAAACACCATATATTTT. This codes for CASSPPDSYPGNTIYF. V and J are TRBV18 and TRBJ1-3; tentatively, D is TRBD1 (5 bases). The CDR3 extends over 16 amino acids. V lost 0 bases to trimming and J lost 4 bases, with 13 bases between them. Germline assignment: CDR1 KGHSH and CDR2 LQKENI. The entire variable domain, with the rest obtained from reference TRBV18 and TRBJ1-3, is as follows: NAGVMQNPRHLVRRRGQEARLRCSPMKGHSHVYWYRQLPEEGLKFMVYLQKENIIDESGMPKERFSAEFPKEGPSILRIQQVVRGDSAAYFCASSPPDSYPGNTIYFGEGSWLTVV.

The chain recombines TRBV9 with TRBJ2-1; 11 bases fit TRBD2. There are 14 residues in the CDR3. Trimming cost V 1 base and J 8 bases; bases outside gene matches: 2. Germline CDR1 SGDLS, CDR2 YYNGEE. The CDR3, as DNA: TGTGCCAGCAGCGTACTGACTAGCGGGGATGAGCAGTTCTTC. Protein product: CASSVLTSGDEQFF.